This paragraph covers one TCR beta chain sequence. Its target is unknown. This record comes from a study of cytomegalovirus exposure and HLA in healthy donors. Notes on the study in general: Investigators reported 150 to 200 TCR beta chains as tied to cytomegalovirus.

Healthy bone marrow donors made up the donor group. It was with 60 Vbeta and 13 Jbeta primers that the PCR ran. Only in-frame clones appear in the TCRdb table, and some are missing; sequencing was by immunoSEQ multiplex PCR. The data show 100,000 to 150,000 clones, with roughly 76% seen just once and roughly 13% held by the top ten. Trimming cost V 2 bases and J 7 bases, with 11 bases left between them. Per germline, CDR1 MNHNY and CDR2 SVGAGI (reference sequence). CDR3 size: 14 residues. V gene TRBV6-6 combines with J gene TRBJ1-4, with D uncertain. The origin of this receptor is a woman aged 55-75 years in good health and CMV-seropositive. Sequencing was carried out using PBMCs. The CDR3 nucleotides are TGTGCCAGCAGTTACGAGGGTAGCTTTGAAAAACTGTTTTTT. Amino acid sequence: CASSYEGSFEKLFF.